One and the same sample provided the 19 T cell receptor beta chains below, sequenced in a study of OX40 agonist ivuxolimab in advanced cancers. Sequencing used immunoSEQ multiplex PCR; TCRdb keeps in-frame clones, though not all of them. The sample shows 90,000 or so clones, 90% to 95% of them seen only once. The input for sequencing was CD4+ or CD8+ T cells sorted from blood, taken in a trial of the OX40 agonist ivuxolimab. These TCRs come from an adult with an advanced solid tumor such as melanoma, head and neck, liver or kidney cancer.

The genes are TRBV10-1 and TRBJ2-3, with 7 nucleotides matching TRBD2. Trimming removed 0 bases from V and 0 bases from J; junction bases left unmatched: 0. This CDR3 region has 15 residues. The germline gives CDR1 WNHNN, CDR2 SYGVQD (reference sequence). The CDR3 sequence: CASSESGGSTDTQYF. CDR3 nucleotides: TGCGCCAGCAGTGAGTCCGGGGGGAGCACAGATACGCAGTATTTT.

CDR3 loop: CAWSVGRRHYGYTF. CDR3 in DNA: TGTGCCTGGAGTGTCGGGAGGCGTCACTATGGCTACACCTTC. The chain combines TRBV30 with TRBJ1-2; D not resolved. The V gene's germline CDR1 is GTSNPN and CDR2 SVGIG (reference sequence). The V end lost 0 bases, the J end lost 3 bases, and 11 bases lay between the germline ends. The CDR3 spans 14 residues.

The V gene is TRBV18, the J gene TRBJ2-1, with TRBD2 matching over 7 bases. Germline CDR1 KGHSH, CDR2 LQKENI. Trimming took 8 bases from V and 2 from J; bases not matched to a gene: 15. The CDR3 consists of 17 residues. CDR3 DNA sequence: TGTGCCAGCAGACAGCTAGCGGTCCCTGGGACCTACAATGAGCAGTTCTTC. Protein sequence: CASRQLAVPGTYNEQFF.

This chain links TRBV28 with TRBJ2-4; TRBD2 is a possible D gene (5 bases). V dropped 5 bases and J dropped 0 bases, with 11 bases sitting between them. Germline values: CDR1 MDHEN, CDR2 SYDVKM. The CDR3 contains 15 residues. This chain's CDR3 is CASSLLALAKNIQYF. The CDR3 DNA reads TGTGCCAGCAGTCTGCTAGCACTAGCCAAAAACATTCAGTACTTC. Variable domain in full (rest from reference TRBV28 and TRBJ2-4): DVKVTQSSRYLVKRTGEKVFLECVQDMDHENMFWYRQDPGLGLRLIYFSYDVKMKEKGDIPEGYSVSREKKERFSLILESASTNQTSMYLCASSLLALAKNIQYFGAGTRLSVL.

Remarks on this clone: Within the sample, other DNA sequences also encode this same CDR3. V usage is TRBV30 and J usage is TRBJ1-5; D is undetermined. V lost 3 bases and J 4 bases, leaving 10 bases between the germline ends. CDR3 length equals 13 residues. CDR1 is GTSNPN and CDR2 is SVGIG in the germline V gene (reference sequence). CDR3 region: CAWSPRGNQPQHF. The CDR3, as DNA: TGTGCCTGGAGCCCCCGAGGAAATCAGCCCCAGCATTTT. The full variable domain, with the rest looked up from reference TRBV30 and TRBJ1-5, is SQTIHQWPATLVQPVGSPLSLECTVEGTSNPNLYWYRQAAGRGLQLLFYSVGIGQISSEVPQNLSASRPQDRQFILSSKKLLLSDSGFYLCAWSPRGNQPQHFGDGTRLSIL.

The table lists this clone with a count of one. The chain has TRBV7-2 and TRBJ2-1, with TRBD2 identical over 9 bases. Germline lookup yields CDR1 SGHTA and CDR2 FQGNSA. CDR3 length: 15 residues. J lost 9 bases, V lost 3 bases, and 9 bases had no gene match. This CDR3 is CASSLTAGGISEQFF. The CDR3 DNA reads TGTGCCAGCAGCTTGACGGCGGGAGGGATCAGTGAGCAGTTCTTC. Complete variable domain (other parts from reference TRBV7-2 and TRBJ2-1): GAGVSQSPSNKVTEKGKDVELRCDPISGHTALYWYRQSLGQGLEFLIYFQGNSAPDKSGLPSDRFSAERTGGSVSTLTIQRTQQEDSAVYLCASSLTAGGISEQFFGPGTRLTVL.

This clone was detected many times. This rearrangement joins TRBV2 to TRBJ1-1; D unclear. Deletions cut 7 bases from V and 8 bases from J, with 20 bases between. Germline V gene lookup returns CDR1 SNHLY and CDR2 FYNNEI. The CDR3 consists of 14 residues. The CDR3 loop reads CASTPLIPFGEAFF. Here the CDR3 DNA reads TGTGCCAGCACTCCACTTATACCCTTTGGAGAAGCTTTCTTT.

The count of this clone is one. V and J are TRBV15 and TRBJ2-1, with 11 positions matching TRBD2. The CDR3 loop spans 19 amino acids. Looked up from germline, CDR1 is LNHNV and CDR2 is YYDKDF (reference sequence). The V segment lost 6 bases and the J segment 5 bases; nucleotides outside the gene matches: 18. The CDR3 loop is CATRSGSLAGGRVDNEQFF. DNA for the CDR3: TGTGCCACCAGGAGTGGTAGTCTAGCGGGAGGAAGGGTTGACAATGAGCAGTTCTTC. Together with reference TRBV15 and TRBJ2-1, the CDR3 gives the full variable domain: DAMVIQNPRYQVTQFGKPVTLSCSQTLNHNVMYWYQQKSSQAPKLLFHYYDKDFNNEADTPDNFQSRRPNTSFCFLDIRSPGLGDTAMYLCATRSGSLAGGRVDNEQFFGPGTRLTVL.

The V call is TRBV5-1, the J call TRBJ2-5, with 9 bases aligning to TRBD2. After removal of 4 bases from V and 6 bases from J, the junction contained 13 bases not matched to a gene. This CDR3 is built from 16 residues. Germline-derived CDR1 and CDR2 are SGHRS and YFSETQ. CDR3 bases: TGCGCCAGCAGCCAAGTCCTAGCGGGAAAATCCAAGACCCAGTACTTC. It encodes CASSQVLAGKSKTQYF.

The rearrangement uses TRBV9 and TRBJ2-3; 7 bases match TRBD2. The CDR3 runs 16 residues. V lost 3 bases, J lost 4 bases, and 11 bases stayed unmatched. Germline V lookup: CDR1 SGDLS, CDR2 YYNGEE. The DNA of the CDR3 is TGTGCCAGCAGCGGGGGAGGGGACCAGAACGCAGATACGCAGTATTTT. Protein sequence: CASSGGGDQNADTQYF.

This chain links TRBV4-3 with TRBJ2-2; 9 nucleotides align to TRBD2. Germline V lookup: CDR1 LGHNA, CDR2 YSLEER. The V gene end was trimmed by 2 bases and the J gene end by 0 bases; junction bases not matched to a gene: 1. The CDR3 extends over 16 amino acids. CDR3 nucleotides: TGCGCCAGCAGCCAAATAGCGGGAGCGAACACCGGGGAGCTGTTTTTT. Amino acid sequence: CASSQIAGANTGELFF.

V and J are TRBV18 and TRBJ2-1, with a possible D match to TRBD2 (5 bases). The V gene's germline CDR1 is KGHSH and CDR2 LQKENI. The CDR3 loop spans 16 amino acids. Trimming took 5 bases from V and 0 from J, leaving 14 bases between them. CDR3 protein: CASSSSGIRSYNEQFF. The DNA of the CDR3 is TGTGCCAGCTCATCATCCGGGATCCGCTCCTACAATGAGCAGTTCTTC.

CDR3 nucleotide sequence: TGTGCCACCAGCAGCTCACCGACAGCGCTTTACAATGAGCAGTTCTTC. It is translated as CATSSSPTALYNEQFF. This chain joins TRBV15 and TRBJ2-1; possibly TRBD1 for D (5 bases). V was clipped by 3 bases and J by 4 bases, with 16 bases between them. CDR3 length: 16 amino acids. CDR1 is LNHNV, CDR2 YYDKDF, per germline (reference sequence).

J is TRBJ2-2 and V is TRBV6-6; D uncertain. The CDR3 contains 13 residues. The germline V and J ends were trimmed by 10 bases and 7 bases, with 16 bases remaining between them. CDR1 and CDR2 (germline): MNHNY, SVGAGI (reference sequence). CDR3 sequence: CATRVLGFGELFF. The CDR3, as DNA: TGTGCCACCAGAGTCCTGGGGTTCGGGGAGCTGTTTTTT.

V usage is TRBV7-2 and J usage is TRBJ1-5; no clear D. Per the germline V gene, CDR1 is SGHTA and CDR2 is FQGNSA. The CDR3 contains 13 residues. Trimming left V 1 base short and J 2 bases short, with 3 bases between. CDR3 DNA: TGTGCCAGCAGCTTAGTGGGCAATCAGCCCCAGCATTTT. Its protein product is CASSLVGNQPQHF.

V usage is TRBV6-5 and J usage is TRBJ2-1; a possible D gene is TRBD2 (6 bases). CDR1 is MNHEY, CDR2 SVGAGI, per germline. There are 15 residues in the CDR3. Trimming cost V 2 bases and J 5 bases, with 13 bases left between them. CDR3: CASSYAGLSNNEQFF. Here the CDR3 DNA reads TGTGCCAGCAGTTACGCTGGACTATCTAACAATGAGCAGTTCTTC.

This chain's CDR3 is CASSPETGEEKLFF. The CDR3 nucleotides are TGTGCCAGCTCACCAGAGACAGGGGAAGAAAAACTGTTTTTT. The chain joins TRBV18 to TRBJ1-4; 8 bases are a match to TRBD1. Trimming took 2 bases from V and 8 from J; bases not matched to a gene: 4. CDR3 size: 14 residues. Germline loops: CDR1 KGHSH, CDR2 LQKENI.

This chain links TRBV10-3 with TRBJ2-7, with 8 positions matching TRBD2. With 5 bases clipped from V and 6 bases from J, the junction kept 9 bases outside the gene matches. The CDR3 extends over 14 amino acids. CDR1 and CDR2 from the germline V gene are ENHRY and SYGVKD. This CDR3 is CAISKTSENLEQYF. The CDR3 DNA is TGTGCCATCAGTAAGACTAGCGAAAATCTCGAGCAGTACTTC.

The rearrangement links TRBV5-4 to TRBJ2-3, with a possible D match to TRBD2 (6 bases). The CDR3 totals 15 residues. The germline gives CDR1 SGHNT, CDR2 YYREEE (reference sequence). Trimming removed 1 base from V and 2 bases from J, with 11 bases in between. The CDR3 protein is CASSLSGGSTDTQYF. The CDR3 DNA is TGTGCCAGCAGCTTGTCCGGGGGTTCCACAGATACGCAGTATTTT.